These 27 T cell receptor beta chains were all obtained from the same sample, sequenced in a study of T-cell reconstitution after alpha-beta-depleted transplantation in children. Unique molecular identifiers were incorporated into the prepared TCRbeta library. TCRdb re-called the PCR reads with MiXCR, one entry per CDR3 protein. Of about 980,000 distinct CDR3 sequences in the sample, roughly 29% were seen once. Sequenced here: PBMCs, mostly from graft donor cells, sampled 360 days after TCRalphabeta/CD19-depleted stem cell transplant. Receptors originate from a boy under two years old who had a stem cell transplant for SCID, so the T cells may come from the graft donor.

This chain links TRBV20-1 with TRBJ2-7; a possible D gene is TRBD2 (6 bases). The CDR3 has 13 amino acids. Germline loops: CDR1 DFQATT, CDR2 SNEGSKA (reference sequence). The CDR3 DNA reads TGCAGCGGCTTATTGGCGGGGCTGTACGAGCAGTACTTC. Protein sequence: CSGLLAGLYEQYF.

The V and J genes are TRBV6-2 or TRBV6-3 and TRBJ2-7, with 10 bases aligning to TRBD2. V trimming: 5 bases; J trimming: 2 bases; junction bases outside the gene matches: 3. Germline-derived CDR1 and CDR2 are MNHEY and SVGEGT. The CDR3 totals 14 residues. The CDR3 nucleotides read TGTGCCAGCAGTGGACTAGCGGCTACCTACGAGCAGTACTTC. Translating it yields CASSGLAATYEQYF.

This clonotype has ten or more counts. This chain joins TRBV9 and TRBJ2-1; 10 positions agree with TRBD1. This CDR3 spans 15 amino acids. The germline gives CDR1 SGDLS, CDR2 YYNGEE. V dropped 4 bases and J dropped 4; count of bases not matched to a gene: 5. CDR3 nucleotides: TGTGCCAGCAGCCTCGGGACAGGGGATTACAATGAGCAGTTCTTC. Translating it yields CASSLGTGDYNEQFF.

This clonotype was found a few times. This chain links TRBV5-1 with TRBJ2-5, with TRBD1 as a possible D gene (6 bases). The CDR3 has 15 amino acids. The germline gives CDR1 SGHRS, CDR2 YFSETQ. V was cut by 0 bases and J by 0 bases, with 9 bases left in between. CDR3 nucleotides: TGCGCCAGCAGCTTGGACAGGGCCTACCAAGAGACCCAGTACTTC. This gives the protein CASSLDRAYQETQYF.

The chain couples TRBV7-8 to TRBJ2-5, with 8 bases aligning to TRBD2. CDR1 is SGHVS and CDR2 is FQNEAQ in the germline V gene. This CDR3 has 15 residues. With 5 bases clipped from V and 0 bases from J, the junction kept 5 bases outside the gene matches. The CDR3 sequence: CASSRGGGYQETQYF. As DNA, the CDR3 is TGTGCCAGCAGCAGGGGCGGGGGGTACCAAGAGACCCAGTACTTC.

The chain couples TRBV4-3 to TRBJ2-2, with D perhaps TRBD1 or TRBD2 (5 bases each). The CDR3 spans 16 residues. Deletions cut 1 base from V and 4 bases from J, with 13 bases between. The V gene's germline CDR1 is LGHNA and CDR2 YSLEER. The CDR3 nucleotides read TGCGCCAGCAGCCAAGGATCAGCCGGGGCCACCGGGGAGCTGTTTTTT. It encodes CASSQGSAGATGELFF.

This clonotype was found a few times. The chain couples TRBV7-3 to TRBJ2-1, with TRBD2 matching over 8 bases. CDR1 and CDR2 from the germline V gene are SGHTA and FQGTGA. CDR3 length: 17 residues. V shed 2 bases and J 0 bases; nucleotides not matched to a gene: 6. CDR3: CASSLSLAGSSYNEQFF. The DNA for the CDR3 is TGTGCCAGCAGCTTATCGTTAGCGGGGAGCTCCTACAATGAGCAGTTCTTC.

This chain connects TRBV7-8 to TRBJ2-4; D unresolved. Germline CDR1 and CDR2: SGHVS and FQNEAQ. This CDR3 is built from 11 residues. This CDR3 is CASVILNIQYF. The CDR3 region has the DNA TGTGCGAGCGTAATATTGAACATTCAGTACTTC.

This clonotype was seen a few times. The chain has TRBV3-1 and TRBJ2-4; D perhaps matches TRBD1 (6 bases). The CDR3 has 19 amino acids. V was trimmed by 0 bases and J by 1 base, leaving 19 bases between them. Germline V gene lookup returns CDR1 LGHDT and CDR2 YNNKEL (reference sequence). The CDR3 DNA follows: TGTGCCAGCAGCCAAGATGGCACAGGGAAGGGATATGCCAAAAACATTCAGTACTTC. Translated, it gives CASSQDGTGKGYAKNIQYF.

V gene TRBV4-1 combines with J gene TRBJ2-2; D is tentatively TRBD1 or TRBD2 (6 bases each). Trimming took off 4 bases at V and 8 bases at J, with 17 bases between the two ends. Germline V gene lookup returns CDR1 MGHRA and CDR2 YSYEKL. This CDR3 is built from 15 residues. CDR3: CASSPGSRRGGELFF. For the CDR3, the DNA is TGCGCCAGCAGCCCCGGGAGTCGGAGGGGGGGGGAGCTGTTTTTT.

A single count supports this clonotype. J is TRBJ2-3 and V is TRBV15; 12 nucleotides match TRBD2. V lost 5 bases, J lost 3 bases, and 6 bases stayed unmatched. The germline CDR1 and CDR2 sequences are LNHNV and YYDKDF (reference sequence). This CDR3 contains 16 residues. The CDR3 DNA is TGTGCCACCAGCGGACCTAGCGGGGGGGAAACAGATACGCAGTATTTT. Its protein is CATSGPSGGETDTQYF.

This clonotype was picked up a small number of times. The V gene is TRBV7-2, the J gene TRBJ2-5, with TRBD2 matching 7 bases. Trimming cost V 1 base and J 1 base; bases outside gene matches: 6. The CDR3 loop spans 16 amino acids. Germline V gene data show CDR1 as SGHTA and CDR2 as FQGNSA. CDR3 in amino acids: CASSLVTKRGQETQYF. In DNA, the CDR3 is TGTGCCAGCAGCTTAGTTACCAAGCGGGGCCAAGAGACCCAGTACTTC.

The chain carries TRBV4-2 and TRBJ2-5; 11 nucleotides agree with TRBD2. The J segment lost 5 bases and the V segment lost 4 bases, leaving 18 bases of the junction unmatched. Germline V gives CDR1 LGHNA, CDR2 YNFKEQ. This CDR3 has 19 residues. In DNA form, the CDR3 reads TGTGCCAGCAGCCCCTTAAAGACGACTAGCGGGGCCTCGCGGGAGACCCAGTACTTC. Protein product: CASSPLKTTSGASRETQYF.

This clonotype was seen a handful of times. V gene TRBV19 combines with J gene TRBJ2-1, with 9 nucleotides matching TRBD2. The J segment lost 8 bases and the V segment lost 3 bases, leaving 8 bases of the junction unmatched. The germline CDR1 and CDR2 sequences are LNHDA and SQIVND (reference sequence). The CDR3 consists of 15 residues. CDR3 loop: CASSIGGGAFDEQFF. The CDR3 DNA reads TGTGCCAGTAGTATCGGCGGGGGGGCCTTCGATGAGCAGTTCTTC.

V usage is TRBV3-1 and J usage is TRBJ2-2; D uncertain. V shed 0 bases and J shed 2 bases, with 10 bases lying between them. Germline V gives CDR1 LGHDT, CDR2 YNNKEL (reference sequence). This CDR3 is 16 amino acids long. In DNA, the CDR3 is TGTGCCAGCAGCCAAGATGTGCGGCGAAACACCGGGGAGCTGTTTTTT. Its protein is CASSQDVRRNTGELFF.

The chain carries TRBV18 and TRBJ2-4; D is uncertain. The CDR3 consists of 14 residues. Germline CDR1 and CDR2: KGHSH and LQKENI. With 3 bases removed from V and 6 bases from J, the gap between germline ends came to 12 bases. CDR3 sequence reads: CASSPVDVGNIQYF. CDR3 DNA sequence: TGTGCCAGCTCACCTGTGGATGTTGGAAACATTCAGTACTTC. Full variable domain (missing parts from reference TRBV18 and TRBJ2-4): NAGVMQNPRHLVRRRGQEARLRCSPMKGHSHVYWYRQLPEEGLKFMVYLQKENIIDESGMPKERFSAEFPKEGPSILRIQQVVRGDSAAYFCASSPVDVGNIQYFGAGTRLSVL.

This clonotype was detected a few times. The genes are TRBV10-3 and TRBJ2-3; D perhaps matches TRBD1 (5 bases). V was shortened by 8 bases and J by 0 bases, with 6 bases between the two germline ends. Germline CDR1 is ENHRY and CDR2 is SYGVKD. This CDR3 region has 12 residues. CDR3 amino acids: CAIGASTDTQYF. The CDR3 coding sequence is TGTGCCATCGGGGCTAGCACAGATACGCAGTATTTT.

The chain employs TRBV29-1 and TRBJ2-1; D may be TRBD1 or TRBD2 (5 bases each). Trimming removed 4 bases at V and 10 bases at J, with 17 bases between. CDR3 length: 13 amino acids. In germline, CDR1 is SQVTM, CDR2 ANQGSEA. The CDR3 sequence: CSVGGDGWLEQFF. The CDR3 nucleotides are TGCAGCGTTGGAGGGGACGGCTGGTTGGAGCAGTTCTTC.

CDR3 nucleotides: TGCAGTGCTAGTAACGGAAAAGAGCAGTTCTTC. It translates to CSASNGKEQFF. The V gene is TRBV20-1, the J gene TRBJ2-1; unclear D gene. CDR1 is DFQATT, CDR2 SNEGSKA, per germline (reference sequence). The V and J ends lost 3 bases and 10 bases respectively, with 10 bases between them. CDR3 length: 11 residues.

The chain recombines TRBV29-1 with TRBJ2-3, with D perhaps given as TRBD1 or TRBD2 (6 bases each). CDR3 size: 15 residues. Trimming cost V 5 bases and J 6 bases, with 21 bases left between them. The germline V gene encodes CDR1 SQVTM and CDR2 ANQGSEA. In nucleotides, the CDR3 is TGCAGCGTTTCAGGGGTGGAGGGGTTGACGGATACGCAGTATTTT. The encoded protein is CSVSGVEGLTDTQYF.

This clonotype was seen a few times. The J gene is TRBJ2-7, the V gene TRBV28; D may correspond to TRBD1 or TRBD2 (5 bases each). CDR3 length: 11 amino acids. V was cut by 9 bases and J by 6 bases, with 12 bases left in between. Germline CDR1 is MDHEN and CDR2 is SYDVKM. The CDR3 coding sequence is TGTGCCAGTCTTTCGGGGCGCGAGCAGTACTTC. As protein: CASLSGREQYF.

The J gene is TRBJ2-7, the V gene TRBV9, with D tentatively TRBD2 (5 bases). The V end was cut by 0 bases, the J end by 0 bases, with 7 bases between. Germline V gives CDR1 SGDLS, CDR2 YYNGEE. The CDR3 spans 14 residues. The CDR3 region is CASSVGEPSYEQYF. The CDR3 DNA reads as TGTGCCAGCAGCGTAGGGGAGCCCTCCTACGAGCAGTACTTC.

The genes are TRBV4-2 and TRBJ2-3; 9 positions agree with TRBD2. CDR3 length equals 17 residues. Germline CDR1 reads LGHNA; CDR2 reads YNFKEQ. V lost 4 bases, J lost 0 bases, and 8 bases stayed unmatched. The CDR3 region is CASSRNPSGASTDTQYF. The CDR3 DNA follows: TGTGCCAGCAGCCGGAATCCTAGCGGGGCCAGCACAGATACGCAGTATTTT.

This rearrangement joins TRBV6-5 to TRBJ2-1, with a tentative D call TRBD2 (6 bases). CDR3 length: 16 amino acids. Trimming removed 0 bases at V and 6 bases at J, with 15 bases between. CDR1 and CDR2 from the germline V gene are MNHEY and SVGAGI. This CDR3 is CASSYSTGEKVNEQFF. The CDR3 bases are TGTGCCAGCAGTTACTCGACGGGGGAGAAGGTCAATGAGCAGTTCTTC.

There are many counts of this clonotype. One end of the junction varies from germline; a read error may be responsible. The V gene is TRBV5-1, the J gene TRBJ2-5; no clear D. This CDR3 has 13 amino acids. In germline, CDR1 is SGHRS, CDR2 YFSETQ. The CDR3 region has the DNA TGTGCCAGCAGTTTGGCGTACCAAGAGACCCAGTACTTC. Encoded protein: CASSLAYQETQYF. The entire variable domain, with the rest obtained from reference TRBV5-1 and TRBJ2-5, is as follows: KAGVTQTPRYLIKTRGQQVTLSCSPISGHRSVSWYQQTPGQGLQFLFEYFSETQRNKGNFPGRFSGRQFSNSRSEMNVSTLELGDSALYLCASSLAYQETQYFGPGTRLLVL.

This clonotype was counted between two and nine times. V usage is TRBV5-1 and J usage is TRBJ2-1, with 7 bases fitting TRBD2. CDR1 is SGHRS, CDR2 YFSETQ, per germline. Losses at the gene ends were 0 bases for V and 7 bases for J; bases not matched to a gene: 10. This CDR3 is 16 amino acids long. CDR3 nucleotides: TGCGCCAGCAGCTTGGGGCCGGGGGGTATCGGGAATGAGCAGTTCTTC. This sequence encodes CASSLGPGGIGNEQFF.

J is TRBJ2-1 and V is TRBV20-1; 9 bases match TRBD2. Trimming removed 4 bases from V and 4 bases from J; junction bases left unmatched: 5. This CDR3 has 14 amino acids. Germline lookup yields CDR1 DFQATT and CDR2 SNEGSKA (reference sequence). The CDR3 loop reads CSATLAGQYNEQFF. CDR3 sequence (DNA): TGCAGTGCTACCCTAGCGGGGCAGTACAATGAGCAGTTCTTC.